The T cell receptor (beta chain) under discussion was sequenced for a study of neurological immune-mediated disorders. Findings and caveats of the study: The study found no CDR3 amino acid sequences shared by expanded clones across subjects, suggesting private repertoires in all groups. The most TCR clonal expansion was seen in HTLV-1-associated myelopathy, whereas the least was seen in multiple sclerosis, below the level in healthy controls.

5'RACE generated cDNA with 10-nucleotide random UMIs. TCRdb called the 5' RACE reads again in MiXCR, with one record for every CDR3 protein. This sample carries tens of thousands of distinct CDR3 sequences, around 14% of them seen once, and the ten largest clones take 25% to 30%. A remark on this clonotype: Its specificity is unknown.

For the unsorted libraries, 2 million PBMCs stored at -80 C served as input. CDR3 length: 15 residues. Trimming removed 0 bases at V and 6 bases at J, with 10 bases between. Germline V CDR1 and CDR2: SGHDT, YYEEEE. The source material was PBMCs. The genes are TRBV5-6 and TRBJ1-6; tentatively, D is TRBD1 (5 bases). The source is a woman aged 50 to 65 with HTLV-1-associated myelopathy (HAM/TSP). CDR3 coding DNA: TGTGCCAGCAGCTTGGACGGGGGGGGTAATTCACCCCTCCACTTT. Translating it yields CASSLDGGGNSPLHF. The full variable domain, its missing parts supplied by reference TRBV5-6 and TRBJ1-6, is DAGVTQSPTHLIKTRGQQVTLRCSPKSGHDTVSWYQQALGQGPQFIFQYYEEEERQRGNFPDRFSGHQFPNYSSELNVNALLLGDSALYLCASSLDGGGNSPLHFGNGTRLTVT.